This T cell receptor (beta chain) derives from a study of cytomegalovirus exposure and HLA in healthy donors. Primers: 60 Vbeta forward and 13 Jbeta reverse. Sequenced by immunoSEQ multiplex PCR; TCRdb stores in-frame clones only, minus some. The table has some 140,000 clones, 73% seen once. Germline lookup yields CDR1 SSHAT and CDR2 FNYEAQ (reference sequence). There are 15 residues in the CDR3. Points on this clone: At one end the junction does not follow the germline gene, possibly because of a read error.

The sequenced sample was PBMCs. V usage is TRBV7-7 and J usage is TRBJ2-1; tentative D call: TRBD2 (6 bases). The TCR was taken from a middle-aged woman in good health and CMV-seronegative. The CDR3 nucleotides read TGTGCTAGCAGCGAATACCCAGGAGGGGCCAATGAGCAGTTCTTC. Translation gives CASSEYPGGANEQFF.